This T cell receptor beta chain was found in a study of cytomegalovirus exposure and HLA in healthy donors. Regarding the study as a whole: According to an earlier analysis, most TCR beta V segments yielded productive rearrangements about 87% or about 30% of the time. In a later analysis, most CMV-associated TCR beta chains appeared HLA-restricted.

The PCR had 60 Vbeta and 13 Jbeta primers. The assay was immunoSEQ multiplex PCR, and TCRdb's table has in-frame clones only and misses some. The data show about 150,000 clones, 75% to 90% seen once. Concerning this clone: Its antigen remains unknown.

The CDR3 loop spans 13 amino acids. Germline CDR1 reads GTSNPN; CDR2 reads SVGIG (reference sequence). V shed 4 bases, J shed 4 bases, and the junction held 4 bases outside the gene matches. Sequencing was done on a sample of PBMCs. This receptor was obtained from a male donor in good health and CMV-seronegative. The chain links TRBV30 to TRBJ1-5, with 7 bases lining up with TRBD1. For the CDR3, the DNA is TGTGCCTGGAACAGGGGCGTAAATCAGCCCCAGCATTTT. It codes for CAWNRGVNQPQHF.